This T cell receptor (beta chain) stems from a study of blood T cell repertoires in COVID-19. About the research overall: The study drew acute and convalescent COVID-19 samples from the United States, Italy and Spain. T cells, B-cell-depleted T cells, or PBMCs supplied cDNA or gDNA.

Details on this clone: One junction end disagrees with the germline gene, perhaps due to a read error.

Germline V lookup: CDR1 MNHNY, CDR2 SVGAGI (reference sequence). CDR3 length: 14 amino acids. Authors' processing steps: Quantification of nucleated cells was approximated via reference gene primer amplification. The table came from immunoSEQ multiplex PCR; TCRdb's copy has only in-frame clones and leaves some out. That table supplies the V and J calls and clone size; D and trimming were determined from the DNA. The table records some 490,000 clones, roughly 85% of them present only once. Sequenced sample: peripheral blood. The TCR originated in a human donor in a cohort sampled during active COVID-19. V gene TRBV6-6 combines with J gene TRBJ2-1, with 8 bases fitting TRBD1. The CDR3 region is CASSFWTGKSSSLF. CDR3 nucleotides: TGTGCCAGCAGTTTTTGGACAGGGAAGAGCAGTTCCCTCTTC.